This T cell receptor (beta chain) was sequenced for a study of blood T cell repertoires in COVID-19. Study in general: Samples representing acute and convalescent COVID-19 were sourced from the United States, Italy and Spain. The analysed material was cDNA or gDNA that came from T cells, B-cell-depleted T cells, or PBMCs.

Authors' processing steps: The assay estimated nucleated cells by amplifying reference gene primers. Assay: immunoSEQ multiplex PCR; the TCRdb copy retains only in-frame clones and omits some. The DNA gave D and trimming, while V, J and clone size come from that table. The sample holds 90,000 to 120,000 clones, 84% seen once. This clone turned up a few times. Germline loops: CDR1 SGHAT, CDR2 FQNNGV. Trimming removed 2 bases from V and 6 bases from J, with 12 bases in between. The CDR3 totals 14 residues. The TCR originated in a human donor in a cohort sampled during active COVID-19. What was sequenced was peripheral blood. This chain uses TRBV11-2 with TRBJ2-3; a possible D gene is TRBD2 (5 bases). The CDR3 sequence is CASSLTSGADTQYF. For the CDR3, the DNA is TGTGCCAGCAGCTTAACCAGCGGCGCCGATACGCAGTATTTT.